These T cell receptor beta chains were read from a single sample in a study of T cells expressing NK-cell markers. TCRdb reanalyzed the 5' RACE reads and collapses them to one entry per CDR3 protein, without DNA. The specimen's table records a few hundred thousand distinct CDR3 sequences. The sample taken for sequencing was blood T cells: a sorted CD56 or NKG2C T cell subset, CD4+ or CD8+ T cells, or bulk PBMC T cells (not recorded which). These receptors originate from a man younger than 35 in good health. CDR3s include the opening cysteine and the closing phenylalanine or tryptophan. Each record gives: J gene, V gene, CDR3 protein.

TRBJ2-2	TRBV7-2	CASSYVRTLRGELFF
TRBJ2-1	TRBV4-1	CASSQGPSGSSYNEQFF
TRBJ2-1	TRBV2	CASRATSGRALYNEQFF
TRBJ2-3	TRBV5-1	CASSLRPPGLVLTDTQYF
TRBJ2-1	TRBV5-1	CASSFGGQGYNEQFF
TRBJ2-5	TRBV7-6	CASSLVVSTQETQYF
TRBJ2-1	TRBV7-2	CASSFGQTSGRAYNEQFF
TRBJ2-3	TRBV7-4	CASRPSGRRTDTQYF
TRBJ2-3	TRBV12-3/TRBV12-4	CASSFEVHTQYF
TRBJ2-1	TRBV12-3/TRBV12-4	CASTAGYYNEQFF
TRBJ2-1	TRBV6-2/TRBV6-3	CASSYRVAGGFGSYNEQFF
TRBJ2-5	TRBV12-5	CASGLEGGTPYF
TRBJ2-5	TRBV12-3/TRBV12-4	CASTISQETQYF
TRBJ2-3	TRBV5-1	CASSLANVGVRDTQYF
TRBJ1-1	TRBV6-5	CASSRPDGEAFF
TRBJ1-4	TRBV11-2	CASSLDWNQVRIEKLFF
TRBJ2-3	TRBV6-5	CASSSLAGLGTDTQYF
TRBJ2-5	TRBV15	CATSPGGQPQETQYF
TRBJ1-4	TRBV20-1	CSAKSPQGSWEKLFF
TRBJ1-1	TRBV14	CASSLLRGAEAFF
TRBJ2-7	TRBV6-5	CASSYSGQVSYEQYF
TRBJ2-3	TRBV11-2	CASSLLLSPIAQYF
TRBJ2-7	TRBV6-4	CASSQLAGLGEQYF
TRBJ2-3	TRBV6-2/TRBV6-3	CASSNGFTDTQYF
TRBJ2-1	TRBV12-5	CASGLANIAGREQFF
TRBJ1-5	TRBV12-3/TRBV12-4	CASRSGTVLPQHF